This T cell receptor beta chain is from a study of blood T cell repertoires in COVID-19. Study at large: Both acute and convalescent COVID-19 samples were obtained from the United States, Italy and Spain. PBMCs, B-cell-depleted T cells, or T cells were the source of the cDNA or gDNA that made up the material.

Sequencing used immunoSEQ multiplex PCR; TCRdb keeps in-frame clones, though not all of them. Here the sample spans 250,000 or so clones, 85% to 95% being singletons. Living in 24 US areas, the participants were between 18 and 89 years of age. A case of COVID-19 had been met by exposed participants within 2 weeks before study entry. The CDR3 consists of 15 residues. Trimming took 3 bases from V and 3 from J, leaving 12 bases between them. CDR1 SGHAT and CDR2 FQNNGV come from the germline V gene. The chain has TRBV11-2 and TRBJ1-5; D might be TRBD1 (5 bases). Sequenced sample: PBMCs or T cells enriched from blood (not recorded which). The TCR originated in a man aged 35-49 years who had been exposed to COVID-19. The CDR3: CASSLAGGTNQPQHF. In nucleotides, the CDR3 is TGTGCCAGCAGCTTGGCCGGAGGGACCAATCAGCCCCAGCATTTT. The full variable domain, completed using reference TRBV11-2 and TRBJ1-5, is EAGVAQSPRYKIIEKRQSVAFWCNPISGHATLYWYQQILGQGPKLLIQFQNNGVVDDSQLPKDRFSAERLKGVDSTLKIQPAKLEDSAVYLCASSLAGGTNQPQHFGDGTRLSIL.